A selection of T cell receptor beta chains follows, all from one sample in a study of CD8 T cells in Susac syndrome. TCRdb recomputed calls from the immunoSEQ multiplex PCR reads with MiXCR, one row per CDR3 protein. The sample has about 160,000 distinct CDR3 sequences, around 93% seen once; the top ten hold 0.13%. The sample consisted of CD4+ T cells from PBMCs. These receptors all stem from a human donor in good health. Each CDR3 is given with its conserved first and last residue. The D gene is left open where the match is weak. Where a row states a size, it is once, few, many or the class of an expanded clone; other rows omit it.

>TRBV19|-|TRBJ2-7|TRBD2
CASSPGLAMREQYF
TGTGCCAGTAGTCCGGGACTAGCAATGAGGGAGCAGTACTTC
>TRBV5-1|-|TRBJ1-2|TRBD1
CASSPGQGVNYGYTF
TGCGCCAGCAGCCCGGGACAGGGAGTTAACTATGGCTACACCTTC
>TRBV7-3|-|TRBJ2-5|TRBD1
CASSLSGTGGETQYF
TGTGCCAGCAGCTTATCCGGGACAGGAGGGGAGACCCAGTACTTC
>TRBV6-1|-|TRBJ2-2|TRBD2
CASSLGVAGNTGELFF
TGTGCCAGCAGTCTCGGGGTAGCGGGGAACACCGGGGAGCTGTTTTTT
>TRBV9|-|TRBJ1-2|TRBD1
CASSVGGGGTDGYTF
TGTGCCAGCAGCGTAGGCGGAGGGGGCACTGATGGCTACACCTTC
>TRBV29-1|-|TRBJ2-4|-
CSVVRGDKNIQYF
TGCAGCGTTGTTAGGGGGGACAAAAACATTCAGTACTTC
>TRBV5-1|once|TRBJ1-2|-
CASSPEIGLYTF
TGCGCCAGCAGCCCAGAGATAGGGCTCTACACCTTC
>TRBV4-2|-|TRBJ2-1|-
CASSRRLGGGDEQFF
TGTGCCAGCAGCCGGCGACTAGGAGGTGGAGATGAGCAGTTCTTC
>TRBV6-4|few|TRBJ2-3|TRBD2
CASSVGLAASTDTQYF
TGTGCCAGCAGTGTAGGGCTAGCGGCCAGCACAGATACGCAGTATTTT
>TRBV19|-|TRBJ1-2|-
CASSPSWTDYGYTF
TGTGCCAGTAGTCCATCCTGGACAGACTATGGCTACACCTTC
>TRBV18|-|TRBJ2-5|-
CASSPPPSRGKETQYF
TGTGCCAGCTCACCACCCCCCAGCAGGGGAAAAGAGACCCAGTACTTC
>TRBV6-5|-|TRBJ1-5|-
CASSSRDANQPQHF
TGTGCCAGCAGTTCTCGGGACGCCAATCAGCCCCAGCATTTT
>TRBV29-1|-|TRBJ2-7|-
CSVRDTAYEQYF
TGCAGCGTCCGGGACACAGCCTACGAGCAGTACTTC
>TRBV19|-|TRBJ2-4|TRBD1
CASHRGAKNIQYF
TGTGCCAGTCACAGGGGAGCCAAAAACATTCAGTACTTC
>TRBV15|-|TRBJ2-7|-
CATSRDRAFGEQYF
TGTGCCACCAGCAGAGATCGAGCATTTGGGGAGCAGTACTTC
>TRBV28|-|TRBJ2-7|-
CASSLGQEYEQYF
TGTGCCAGCAGTTTAGGCCAGGAGTACGAGCAGTACTTC
>TRBV7-2|-|TRBJ2-5|-
CASRIPGGGETQYF
TGTGCCAGCAGGATACCCGGCGGAGGAGAGACCCAGTACTTC
>TRBV18|-|TRBJ1-1|-
CASSPGTNTEAFF
TGTGCCAGCTCACCCGGAACGAACACTGAAGCTTTCTTT
>TRBV6-5|-|TRBJ2-7|TRBD1
CASTSQGLREQYF
TGTGCCAGCACTTCACAGGGGCTACGCGAGCAGTACTTC
>TRBV5-4|-|TRBJ1-2|-
CASRMDNNYGYTF
TGTGCCAGCAGAATGGACAATAACTATGGCTACACCTTC
>TRBV9|-|TRBJ1-6|-
CASSVGGGYSPLHF
TGTGCCAGCAGCGTAGGTGGGGGGTATTCACCCCTCCACTTT
>TRBV9|-|TRBJ2-2|-
CASSVDSYTGELFF
TGTGCCAGCAGCGTCGACAGTTACACCGGGGAGCTGTTTTTT
>TRBV7-2|-|TRBJ2-2|TRBD1
CASSEQGSGELFF
TGTGCCAGCAGCGAACAGGGGTCCGGGGAGCTGTTTTTT
>TRBV29-1|few|TRBJ1-1|-
CSVLQGEAFF
TGCAGCGTTCTACAGGGAGAAGCTTTCTTT
>TRBV30|once|TRBJ2-1|TRBD1
CAWEPGQGRSEQFF
TGTGCCTGGGAACCGGGACAGGGGAGGAGTGAGCAGTTCTTC
>TRBV7-3|-|TRBJ2-6|TRBD1
CASSPTGETGANVLTF
TGTGCCAGCAGCCCAACAGGGGAGACTGGGGCCAACGTCCTGACTTTC
>TRBV7-2|-|TRBJ2-5|-
CASSPSTEETQYF
TGTGCCAGCAGCCCCTCGACCGAAGAGACCCAGTACTTC
>TRBV5-1|-|TRBJ2-2|-
CASSLMSPGNTGELFF
TGCGCCAGCAGCTTGATGTCCCCAGGGAACACCGGGGAGCTGTTTTTT
>TRBV6-1|-|TRBJ2-7|TRBD1
CASSGTGKKNEQYF
TGTGCCAGCAGCGGGACAGGGAAAAAGAACGAGCAGTACTTC
>TRBV7-9|-|TRBJ2-7|TRBD1
CASSTGTGNEQYF
TGTGCCAGCAGCACCGGGACAGGGAACGAGCAGTACTTC
>TRBV20-1|-|TRBJ1-2|-
CSARDLVSVNYGYTF
TGCAGTGCTAGAGATCTGGTCAGCGTTAACTATGGCTACACCTTC
>TRBV30|-|TRBJ1-1|-
CAWTRGGGGTEAFF
TGTGCCTGGACCCGCGGAGGAGGAGGAACTGAAGCTTTCTTT